The sequence of this TCR beta chain was determined in a study of T cell changes during pregnancy in multiple sclerosis. Data came from immunoSEQ multiplex PCR; TCRdb stores just in-frame clones and leaves some out. The sample includes about 70,000 clones, about 94% of them seen just once. The CDR3 is 15 residues long. CDR1 and CDR2 from the germline V gene are SGHAT and FQNNGV. The V segment lost 5 bases and the J segment 5 bases; nucleotides outside the gene matches: 11. This clone was observed a single time. The sample was peripheral blood, taken in the third trimester of pregnancy. The sequence came from a female donor with multiple sclerosis, enrolled in a pregnancy study. This chain joins TRBV11-2 and TRBJ1-2; 7 nucleotides match TRBD1. Here the CDR3 DNA reads TGTGCCAGCAGCCCAGACGCCCCCAGGGGGTATGGCTACACCTTC. Residues: CASSPDAPRGYGYTF.